These 30 T cell receptor beta chains share one sample of origin, sequenced in a study of blood T cell repertoires in COVID-19. Assay used: immunoSEQ multiplex PCR; TCRdb lists only in-frame clones, some missing. The sample lists over 40,000 clones; roughly nine tenths were seen once. The sequenced sample consisted of peripheral blood. The receptor set was obtained from a man between 65 and 80 years old with acute or convalescent COVID-19.

The chain is built from TRBV5-1 and TRBJ2-3; D gene uncertain. Germline assignment: CDR1 SGHRS and CDR2 YFSETQ. The CDR3 sequence is 14 residues long. V was clipped by 3 bases and J by 4 bases, with 12 bases between them. CDR3 nucleotide sequence: TGCGCCAGCAGCTCCCCGATAAAGCCAGATACGCAGTATTTT. Residues: CASSSPIKPDTQYF.

This chain uses TRBV5-5 with TRBJ2-3; 8 bases are shared with TRBD2. The germline CDR1 and CDR2 sequences are SGHKS and YYEKEE (reference sequence). The V and J ends lost 4 bases and 6 bases, in that order; junction bases with no gene match: 7. CDR3 length: 14 residues. CDR3 nucleotide sequence: TGTGCCAGCAGCGCCCGGACTAGCCGGGATACGCAGTATTTT. It is translated as CASSARTSRDTQYF.

J is TRBJ2-7 and V is TRBV29-1; tentative D call: TRBD2 (5 bases). The germline V and J ends were trimmed by 4 bases and 5 bases, with 12 bases remaining between them. CDR3 size: 12 residues. From germline, CDR1 is SQVTM and CDR2 ANQGSEA. CDR3 in amino acids: CSVVRGFNEQYF. In DNA, the CDR3 is TGCAGCGTTGTCCGAGGGTTTAACGAGCAGTACTTC.

The chain recombines TRBV24-1 with TRBJ2-5, with TRBD1 as a possible D gene (5 bases). This CDR3 is built from 13 residues. Deletions cut 4 bases from V and 3 bases from J, with 8 bases between. Germline assignment: CDR1 KGHDR and CDR2 SFDVKD. The chain's CDR3 is CATSEIGEETQYF. The CDR3 DNA sequence: TGTGCCACCAGTGAGATAGGGGAAGAGACCCAGTACTTC.

The rearrangement joins TRBV6-5 to TRBJ2-4; D unclear. The V end was cut by 2 bases, the J end by 0 bases, with 11 bases between. This CDR3 has 16 residues. Per the germline V gene, CDR1 is MNHEY and CDR2 is SVGAGI. The CDR3 is CASSYMQTLAKNIQYF. As DNA, the CDR3 is TGTGCCAGCAGTTACATGCAGACTCTAGCCAAAAACATTCAGTACTTC.

A single count supports this clone. The gene calls are TRBV14 and TRBJ1-1, with D unresolved. V lost 1 base and J 3 bases, leaving 6 bases between the germline ends. In germline, CDR1 is SGHDN, CDR2 FVKESK. The CDR3 is 13 residues long. CDR3 loop: CASSQVRYTEAFF. Written as DNA, the CDR3 is TGTGCCAGCAGCCAAGTTCGGTACACTGAAGCTTTCTTT.

This clone is a singleton in its sample. The chain uses TRBV5-6 and TRBJ1-4, with 7 bases aligning to TRBD1. The CDR3 length is 15 residues. In germline, CDR1 is SGHDT, CDR2 YYEEEE. V trimming: 3 bases; J trimming: 8 bases; junction bases outside the gene matches: 10. CDR3 loop: CASSSRQGRGEKLFF. The CDR3 bases are TGTGCCAGCAGCTCCCGACAGGGTAGAGGGGAAAAACTGTTTTTT.

In this sample, this clone turned up once. The V call is TRBV7-9, the J call TRBJ2-5; D unresolved. This CDR3 is 13 amino acids long. CDR1 is SEHNR, CDR2 FQNEAQ, per germline (reference sequence). Trimming removed 1 base at V and 5 bases at J, with 8 bases between. CDR3 sequence (DNA): TGTGCCAGCAGCTTAGGCCCGGTGGAGACCCAGTACTTC. It codes for CASSLGPVETQYF.

This clone was found a few times. This chain links TRBV6-4 with TRBJ2-3; D perhaps matches TRBD2 (6 bases). The germline V gene encodes CDR1 MRHNA and CDR2 SNTAGT. Trimming stripped 10 bases from V and 0 bases from J, with 17 bases between. The CDR3 consists of 15 residues. In DNA, the CDR3 is TGTGCCACGCGACTTCGCGGGGCTAGCACAGATACGCAGTATTTT. It yields the protein CATRLRGASTDTQYF.

The chain uses TRBV10-1 and TRBJ2-6, with TRBD1 matching 8 bases. Germline V gene data show CDR1 as WNHNN and CDR2 as SYGVQD (reference sequence). This CDR3 comprises 16 residues. V lost 4 bases, J lost 0 bases, and 2 bases stayed unmatched. The DNA of the CDR3 is TGCGCCAGCAGTGGGACAGGGAACTCTGGGGCCAACGTCCTGACTTTC. Translating gives CASSGTGNSGANVLTF.

The chain uses TRBV30 and TRBJ2-7; 8 positions match TRBD1. This CDR3 has 13 residues. Germline CDR1 and CDR2: GTSNPN and SVGIG (reference sequence). V was clipped by 4 bases and J by 4 bases; unmatched bases: 6. The CDR3 nucleotides read TGTGCCTGGAAGGCCAGGGGGCCGTACGAGCAGTACTTC. Encoded protein: CAWKARGPYEQYF.

The rearrangement links TRBV6-5 to TRBJ2-1, with 11 bases identical to TRBD2. CDR3 length: 13 amino acids. V lost 6 bases and J lost 8; bases outside the gene matches: 3. Germline V gives CDR1 MNHEY, CDR2 SVGAGI. In nucleotides, the CDR3 is TGTGCCAGCAGCCTAGCGGGGGGATATGAGCAGTTCTTC. Protein: CASSLAGGYEQFF.

The chain uses TRBV3-1 (or the pseudogene TRBV3-2) and TRBJ2-7; D possibly corresponds to TRBD1 (5 bases). Germline V gives CDR1 LGHDT, CDR2 YNNKEL (reference sequence). The length of the CDR3 is 15 residues. Trimming took off 0 bases at V and 5 bases at J, with 14 bases between the two ends. This CDR3 is CASSQDGAGLDEQYF. CDR3 DNA: TGTGCCAGCAGCCAAGATGGGGCCGGGTTGGACGAGCAGTACTTC.

This chain connects TRBV27 to TRBJ2-3, with 7 bases fitting TRBD1. V dropped 4 bases and J dropped 2; count of bases not matched to a gene: 6. The CDR3 runs to 15 residues. The germline gives CDR1 MNHEY, CDR2 SMNVEV (reference sequence). Written as DNA, the CDR3 is TGTGCCAGCAGTTATCGACAGGGCTTCACAGATACGCAGTATTTT. Protein: CASSYRQGFTDTQYF.

This clone has only one observation. This sequence joins TRBV4-1 and TRBJ2-7, with 12 bases matching TRBD2. This CDR3 has 16 amino acids. J gave up 4 bases and V 1 base, and 5 bases lay outside the gene matches. CDR1 MGHRA and CDR2 YSYEKL come from the germline V gene. For the CDR3, the DNA is TGCGCCAGCAGCCAAGGTGGACTAGCGGGGAGTTACGAGCAGTACTTC. It codes for CASSQGGLAGSYEQYF.

V gene TRBV2 combines with J gene TRBJ1-1, with no clear D. This CDR3 comprises 13 residues. Germline V gene sequence: CDR1 SNHLY, CDR2 FYNNEI. Trimming stripped 4 bases from V and 2 bases from J, with 8 bases between. In DNA form, the CDR3 reads TGTGCCAGCAGTGTGAGTGTAAACACTGAAGCTTTCTTT. This codes for CASSVSVNTEAFF.

The chain employs TRBV5-4 and TRBJ1-2, with D unclear. Germline V gene data show CDR1 as SGHNT and CDR2 as YYREEE (reference sequence). Trimming took off 4 bases at V and 2 bases at J, with 9 bases between the two ends. The CDR3 has 13 amino acids. Here the CDR3 DNA reads TGTGCCAGCAGCCCTGAGGGAAACTATGGCTACACCTTC. This sequence encodes CASSPEGNYGYTF.

The rearrangement uses TRBV19 and TRBJ2-4; D may be TRBD2 (5 bases). The CDR3 covers 15 residues. Between the trimmed V and J ends, which lost 5 bases and 0 bases, there was a span of 11 bases. Germline-derived CDR1 and CDR2 are LNHDA and SQIVND (reference sequence). The CDR3 DNA reads as TGTGCCAGTAGTCCGGGGAACCCAGCCAAAAACATTCAGTACTTC. It yields the protein CASSPGNPAKNIQYF.

The V and J genes are TRBV20-1 and TRBJ2-6; TRBD1 matches at 9 bases. Per the germline V gene, CDR1 is DFQATT and CDR2 is SNEGSKA (reference sequence). The ends lost 3 bases at V and 0 bases at J; junction bases unmatched: 15. This CDR3 comprises 20 residues. CDR3 sequence (DNA): TGCAGTGCTAGTCCCGACCCTCGGGACAGGGTTACCTCTGGGGCCAACGTCCTGACTTTC. This sequence encodes CSASPDPRDRVTSGANVLTF.

The DNA for the CDR3 is TGTGCCAGCAGTCTGACTATAGGGCTAGCTACAGATACGCAGTATTTT. Translating gives CASSLTIGLATDTQYF. The genes are TRBV6-4 and TRBJ2-3; D is possibly TRBD2 (5 bases). The germline V gene encodes CDR1 MRHNA and CDR2 SNTAGT. CDR3 size: 16 residues. Trimming took off 5 bases at V and 3 bases at J, with 18 bases between the two ends.

The rearrangement joins TRBV5-1 to TRBJ1-5; 8 nucleotides match TRBD1. This CDR3 contains 15 residues. The germline gives CDR1 SGHRS, CDR2 YFSETQ. Losses at the gene ends were 0 bases for V and 6 bases for J; bases not matched to a gene: 5. CDR3 region: CASSLDRGKGQPQHF. The CDR3 DNA follows: TGCGCCAGCAGCTTGGACAGGGGGAAGGGTCAGCCCCAGCATTTT.

This chain uses TRBV19 with TRBJ1-4; D perhaps matches TRBD1 (6 bases). Trimming removed 3 bases at V and 8 bases at J, with 19 bases between. The CDR3 consists of 16 residues. CDR1 and CDR2 (germline): LNHDA, SQIVND (reference sequence). The CDR3 nucleotides read TGTGCCAGTAGTATTAGAGGTGCAGGGGTAATCGAAAAACTGTTTTTT. It codes for CASSIRGAGVIEKLFF.

About this clone: The same CDR3 also results from other DNA sequences found in this sample. This sequence joins TRBV11-1 and TRBJ1-1, with D possibly TRBD1 on 6 matching bases. V was shortened by 5 bases and J by 0 bases, with 10 bases between the two germline ends. The CDR3 length is 14 residues. In germline, CDR1 is SGHAT, CDR2 FQDESV (reference sequence). The CDR3 DNA follows: TGTGCCAGCAGCCTCGGGACATTGAACACTGAAGCTTTCTTT. This translates into CASSLGTLNTEAFF. Together with reference TRBV11-1 and TRBJ1-1, the CDR3 gives the full variable domain: EAEVAQSPRYKITEKSQAVAFWCDPISGHATLYWYRQILGQGPELLVQFQDESVVDDSQLPKDRFSAERLKGVDSTLKIQPAELGDSAMYLCASSLGTLNTEAFFGQGTRLTVV.

This clone was seen only once. J is TRBJ1-4 and V is TRBV18, with D uncertain. Germline-derived CDR1 and CDR2 are KGHSH and LQKENI. There are 14 residues in the CDR3. Trimming pared 3 bases from V and 4 bases from J, leaving 9 bases between. The CDR3 nucleotides are TGTGCCAGCTCACCGATGCCTAATAATGAAAAACTGTTTTTT. Its protein product is CASSPMPNNEKLFF.

The rearrangement links TRBV19 to TRBJ1-2; 7 bases line up with TRBD1. CDR1 LNHDA and CDR2 SQIVND come from the germline V gene (reference sequence). V lost 0 bases to trimming and J lost 4 bases; unmatched junction nucleotides: 8. There are 16 residues in the CDR3. The CDR3 nucleotides read TGTGCCAGTAGTATAGACCCCCGGGACAGTGGCTATGGCTACACCTTC. Translated, it gives CASSIDPRDSGYGYTF.

V is TRBV11-3 and J is TRBJ1-2; D remains ambiguous. Germline V lookup: CDR1 SGHNT, CDR2 YENEEA. The CDR3 length is 15 residues. The V end lost 10 bases, the J end lost 4 bases, and 22 bases lay between the germline ends. CDR3 sequence (DNA): TGTGCCAAATATATCCGTAGCCTCAACTCCTATGGCTACACCTTC. Its protein is CAKYIRSLNSYGYTF.

The V and J genes are TRBV7-6 and TRBJ2-7; TRBD1 agrees at 8 bases. CDR3 length: 17 residues. V lost 1 base and J lost 5; bases outside the gene matches: 13. In germline, CDR1 is SGHVS, CDR2 FNYEAQ. CDR3 sequence (DNA): TGTGCCAGCAGCTTAGGGGTCGGTAGGACAGGGTCCCACGAGCAGTACTTC. Protein: CASSLGVGRTGSHEQYF.

The gene calls are TRBV5-4 and TRBJ2-7, with 9 positions matching TRBD1. V lost 4 bases, J lost 6 bases, and 8 bases stayed unmatched. CDR1 is SGHNT and CDR2 is YYREEE in the germline V gene (reference sequence). The CDR3 contains 14 residues. The CDR3 is CASSPGQGRGEQYF. CDR3 DNA sequence: TGTGCCAGCAGCCCAGGACAGGGGAGGGGCGAGCAGTACTTC.

The chain carries TRBV18 and TRBJ2-7; maybe TRBD1 (5 bases). V was pared by 3 bases and J by 4 bases, with 13 bases between. Germline V lookup: CDR1 KGHSH, CDR2 LQKENI. The CDR3 loop spans 14 amino acids. The CDR3 nucleotides are TGTGCCAGCTCACCCGACAGACTCCTTTACGAGCAGTACTTC. Residues: CASSPDRLLYEQYF.

This clone was detected only a few times. The CDR3 spells CASSSTDRVYNSPLHF. The CDR3 bases are TGTGCCAGCAGTTCGACGGACAGGGTTTACAATTCACCCCTCCACTTT. The chain employs TRBV6-2 or TRBV6-3 and TRBJ1-6, with TRBD1 matching 8 bases. The CDR3 runs 16 residues. From germline, CDR1 is MNHEY and CDR2 SVGEGT. Trimming removed 4 bases from V and 7 bases from J; junction bases left unmatched: 9.